Below, 24 T cell receptor beta chains from the same sample are listed, as sequenced in a study of shared clonotypes between healthy human individuals. TCRdb's copy holds only in-frame clones and misses some; the assay was immunoSEQ multiplex PCR. The data contain approximately 2.3 million clones, 85% to 95% of them singletons. Material: naive CD4+ T cells from PBMCs. Subset meaning: CD45RA+ positively selected. The receptors derive from a man between 18 and 35 years old in good health. Some clones in this sample may be carry-over from other donors' samples.

This chain joins TRBV5-1 and TRBJ2-7; the D gene could be TRBD1 or TRBD2 (5 bases each). The CDR3 is 16 residues long. V was pared by 3 bases and J by 3 bases, with 19 bases between. CDR1 and CDR2 (germline): SGHRS, YFSETQ. The CDR3 sequence is CASSSLSGTRRYEQYF. The CDR3, as DNA: TGCGCCAGCAGCTCCTTATCCGGGACGCGACGCTACGAGCAGTACTTC. Using reference TRBV5-1 and TRBJ2-7 for the parts outside the CDR3, the full variable domain is KAGVTQTPRYLIKTRGQQVTLSCSPISGHRSVSWYQQTPGQGLQFLFEYFSETQRNKGNFPGRFSGRQFSNSRSEMNVSTLELGDSALYLCASSSLSGTRRYEQYFGPGTRLTVT.

V usage is TRBV6-5 and J usage is TRBJ2-7; no clear D. The V end lost 6 bases, the J end lost 4 bases, and 13 bases lay between the germline ends. The CDR3 loop spans 13 amino acids. Germline CDR1 MNHEY, CDR2 SVGAGI. The DNA of the CDR3 is TGTGCCAGCAGGTTCATACAAAATTACGAGCAGTACTTC. Its protein is CASRFIQNYEQYF.

V gene TRBV6-5 combines with J gene TRBJ2-7; the D is unclear. The CDR3 consists of 14 residues. Germline V gene lookup returns CDR1 MNHEY and CDR2 SVGAGI. V was clipped by 6 bases and J by 5 bases, with 17 bases between them. CDR3 in amino acids: CASSSGWGSNEQYF. The CDR3 DNA reads as TGTGCCAGCAGCTCCGGGTGGGGTTCCAACGAGCAGTACTTC.

The chain couples TRBV10-3 to TRBJ2-1, with 7 positions matching TRBD2. Germline lookup yields CDR1 ENHRY and CDR2 SYGVKD. The J segment lost 4 bases and the V segment lost 3 bases, leaving 6 bases of the junction unmatched. This CDR3 is built from 15 residues. The chain's CDR3 is CAISEPRGVYNEQFF. Written as DNA, the CDR3 is TGTGCCATCAGTGAACCCCGGGGGGTTTACAATGAGCAGTTCTTC.

The chain employs TRBV5-4 and TRBJ2-5, with D perhaps matching TRBD2 (6 bases). The CDR3 runs to 13 residues. Germline V lookup: CDR1 SGHNT, CDR2 YYREEE (reference sequence). V dropped 0 bases and J dropped 5 bases, with 8 bases sitting between them. The chain's CDR3 is CASSLASAETQYF. The CDR3 DNA reads as TGTGCCAGCAGCTTGGCTAGCGCGGAGACCCAGTACTTC.

The chain joins TRBV7-2 to TRBJ2-5; 13 nucleotides agree with TRBD2. CDR1 and CDR2 from the germline V gene are SGHTA and FQGNSA. The CDR3 covers 15 residues. V shed 5 bases and J 4 bases; nucleotides not matched to a gene: 4. The CDR3 protein is CASSPTSGRVETQYF. DNA for the CDR3: TGTGCCAGCAGCCCTACTAGCGGGAGGGTAGAGACCCAGTACTTC.

The chain joins TRBV9 to TRBJ2-2; D gene unclear. With 2 bases removed from V and 4 bases from J, the gap between germline ends came to 18 bases. Germline CDR1 SGDLS, CDR2 YYNGEE. The CDR3 extends over 17 amino acids. The CDR3 DNA is TGTGCCAGCAGCGTCACCTCCCCTTCCCTCGTCACCGGGGAGCTGTTTTTT. It is translated as CASSVTSPSLVTGELFF.

The chain has TRBV2 and TRBJ1-1; D possibly corresponds to TRBD1 (5 bases). The CDR3 is 15 residues long. Germline V gives CDR1 SNHLY, CDR2 FYNNEI. V was shortened by 2 bases and J by 1 base, with 11 bases between the two germline ends. The CDR3: CASSEKTGRNTEAFF. The CDR3 DNA is TGTGCCAGCAGTGAAAAAACGGGACGGAACACTGAAGCTTTCTTT.

The J gene is TRBJ2-2, the V gene TRBV7-9; D remains unclear. The CDR3 is 11 residues long. Germline V gene lookup returns CDR1 SEHNR and CDR2 FQNEAQ (reference sequence). The germline V and J ends were trimmed by 6 bases and 8 bases, with 7 bases remaining between them. The CDR3 loop is CASSRSGELFF. The CDR3, as DNA: TGTGCCAGCAGTCGGTCGGGGGAGCTGTTTTTT.

The chain is built from TRBV5-1 and TRBJ2-1; 11 nucleotides align to TRBD2. CDR1 and CDR2 (germline): SGHRS, YFSETQ. V dropped 2 bases and J dropped 7; count of bases not matched to a gene: 5. The CDR3 extends over 15 amino acids. CDR3 DNA sequence: TGCGCCAGCAGCTTCGTAGCGGGAGGGTTAAATGAGCAGTTCTTC. It is translated as CASSFVAGGLNEQFF.

This clone has only one observation. This chain's CDR3 is CASSLSDRGEFF. DNA of the CDR3: TGTGCCAGCAGCTTATCGGACCGCGGGGAGTTCTTC. The V gene is TRBV7-9, the J gene TRBJ2-1; tentatively, D is TRBD2 (6 bases). Germline loops: CDR1 SEHNR, CDR2 FQNEAQ (reference sequence). The V gene lost 2 bases and the J gene lost 14 bases, with 13 bases spanning the gap. The CDR3 loop spans 12 amino acids. The full variable domain, completed using reference TRBV7-9 and TRBJ2-1, is DTGVSQNPRHKITKRGQNVTFRCDPISEHNRLYWYRQTLGQGPEFLTYFQNEAQLEKSRLLSDRFSAERPKGSFSTLEIQRTEQGDSAMYLCASSLSDRGEFFGPGTRLTVL.

The chain combines TRBV5-4 with TRBJ2-1; TRBD2 matches at 16 bases. After removal of 3 bases from V and 7 bases from J, the junction contained 10 bases not matched to a gene. This CDR3 spans 18 amino acids. Germline values: CDR1 SGHNT, CDR2 YYREEE (reference sequence). This CDR3 reads CASSWGTSGRAGENEQFF. The DNA of the CDR3 is TGTGCCAGCAGCTGGGGGACTAGCGGGAGGGCCGGGGAAAATGAGCAGTTCTTC.

As for this clone: The sample holds other DNA sequences that translate to the same CDR3. Here the CDR3 DNA reads TGTGCCAGCAGTTACGGAGGGAGTGGGAACATTCAGTACTTC. It is translated as CASSYGGSGNIQYF. The chain has TRBV6-6 and TRBJ2-4; TRBD2 is a possible D gene (6 bases). Germline V CDR1 and CDR2: MNHNY, SVGAGI (reference sequence). The CDR3 loop spans 14 amino acids. Trimming stripped 2 bases from V and 7 bases from J, with 12 bases between.

The J gene is TRBJ2-5, the V gene TRBV7-9; 9 bases align to TRBD1. V gave up 3 bases and J gave up 5 bases; unmatched junction bases: 7. Germline values: CDR1 SEHNR, CDR2 FQNEAQ (reference sequence). The CDR3 is 15 residues long. The CDR3 coding sequence is TGTGCCAGCAGCTTGCAAGGGACAGGGAGGGAGACCCAGTACTTC. Translated: CASSLQGTGRETQYF.

CDR3 region: CASSPTGGGSEQYF. CDR3 in DNA: TGTGCCAGCAGCCCGACAGGGGGCGGGAGCGAGCAGTACTTC. V usage is TRBV7-2 and J usage is TRBJ2-7, with 10 bases identical to TRBD1. The V and J ends lost 5 bases and 6 bases, in that order; junction bases with no gene match: 7. The V gene's germline CDR1 is SGHTA and CDR2 FQGNSA. The CDR3 sequence is 14 residues long. Full variable domain (rest looked up from reference TRBV7-2 and TRBJ2-7): GAGVSQSPSNKVTEKGKDVELRCDPISGHTALYWYRQSLGQGLEFLIYFQGNSAPDKSGLPSDRFSAERTGGSVSTLTIQRTQQEDSAVYLCASSPTGGGSEQYFGPGTRLTVT.

The rearrangement joins TRBV28 to TRBJ2-7; the D gene is possibly TRBD1 (6 bases). Germline CDR1 and CDR2: MDHEN and SYDVKM. This CDR3 is built from 13 residues. Trimming pared 2 bases from V and 6 bases from J, leaving 11 bases between. The CDR3 here is CASSLETGTEQYF. DNA for the CDR3: TGTGCCAGCAGTTTAGAGACAGGTACCGAGCAGTACTTC.

V usage is TRBV5-4 and J usage is TRBJ2-7; 9 bases are a match to TRBD1. Germline assignment: CDR1 SGHNT and CDR2 YYREEE (reference sequence). The J segment lost 3 bases and the V segment lost 3 bases, leaving 7 bases of the junction unmatched. This CDR3 has 15 amino acids. The CDR3 is CASSSTRTGDYEQYF. The CDR3 nucleotides read TGTGCCAGCAGCTCGACTCGGACAGGGGACTACGAGCAGTACTTC.

The J gene is TRBJ1-1, the V gene TRBV27; possibly TRBD1 for D (6 bases). The CDR3 length is 13 residues. Germline V gives CDR1 MNHEY, CDR2 SMNVEV (reference sequence). V was shortened by 6 bases and J by 5 bases, with 13 bases between the two germline ends. The CDR3 reads CASSTGWLTEAFF. The CDR3 DNA follows: TGTGCCAGCAGCACAGGGTGGTTGACTGAAGCTTTCTTT.

This rearrangement joins TRBV18 to TRBJ1-1; D gene unclear. The CDR3 extends over 13 amino acids. Per germline, CDR1 KGHSH and CDR2 LQKENI. V was trimmed by 8 bases and J by 4 bases, leaving 14 bases between them. CDR3 bases: TGTGCCAGCCCTCCTTTTGTGAGCACTGAAGCTTTCTTT. Translation: CASPPFVSTEAFF.

A note on this clone: This sample also contains other DNA sequences that code for the same CDR3. The CDR3, as DNA: TGCAGCGTAGAGCAGGGGGGAAGTGAAAAACTGTTTTTT. It translates to CSVEQGGSEKLFF. V is TRBV29-1 and J is TRBJ1-4; 7 nucleotides match TRBD1. From germline, CDR1 is SQVTM and CDR2 ANQGSEA. V lost 6 bases to trimming and J lost 7 bases; unmatched junction nucleotides: 8. CDR3 length equals 13 residues.

As for this clone: This same CDR3 is encoded by further DNA sequences in the sample. The chain couples TRBV28 to TRBJ2-7; no reliable D call. The V gene lost 4 bases and the J gene lost 3 bases, with 7 bases spanning the gap. Germline CDR1 and CDR2: MDHEN and SYDVKM. The CDR3 loop spans 12 amino acids. CDR3: CASSSQYYEQYF. The CDR3 DNA is TGTGCCAGCAGTTCCCAGTACTACGAGCAGTACTTC. Drawing the rest from reference TRBV28 and TRBJ2-7, the complete variable domain is DVKVTQSSRYLVKRTGEKVFLECVQDMDHENMFWYRQDPGLGLRLIYFSYDVKMKEKGDIPEGYSVSREKKERFSLILESASTNQTSMYLCASSSQYYEQYFGPGTRLTVT.

The chain employs TRBV19 and TRBJ1-4, with TRBD1 as a possible D gene (5 bases). Germline CDR1 LNHDA, CDR2 SQIVND (reference sequence). The CDR3 sequence is 15 residues long. V dropped 5 bases and J dropped 4 bases, with 14 bases sitting between them. This CDR3 is CASSLGGIGNEKLFF. For the CDR3, the DNA is TGTGCCAGTAGTCTTGGGGGAATCGGTAATGAAAAACTGTTTTTT.

The V gene is TRBV10-3, the J gene TRBJ1-4; 8 bases agree with TRBD1. V shed 4 bases and J 6 bases; nucleotides not matched to a gene: 10. Germline CDR1 is ENHRY and CDR2 is SYGVKD. This CDR3 has 16 amino acids. This CDR3 is CAISAGRTGRDEKLFF. The CDR3 DNA reads TGTGCCATCAGTGCTGGGCGGACAGGGAGGGATGAAAAACTGTTTTTT.

The genes are TRBV7-8 and TRBJ2-2, with TRBD1 matching 7 bases. There are 15 residues in the CDR3. V was pared by 6 bases and J by 0 bases, with 4 bases of the junction left unmatched. CDR1 SGHVS and CDR2 FQNEAQ come from the germline V gene. The CDR3 loop reads CASRPGQSNTGELFF. In nucleotides, the CDR3 is TGTGCCAGCAGACCGGGACAGTCGAACACCGGGGAGCTGTTTTTT.